This T cell receptor (beta chain) originates from a study of long-term antiretroviral therapy in people with HIV. This clone was counted a single time. Researchers report immunoSEQ v3.0 was run at survey level. The repertoire was sequenced with immunoSEQ multiplex PCR; TCRdb's copy has only in-frame clones and lacks some. This table has 30,000 to 40,000 clones, about four fifths appearing once. The receptor's source is a man between 18 and 35 years old with HIV. Sample: unsorted PBMCs, taken 0.4 years before starting antiretroviral therapy.

This chain's CDR3 is CASSPSVSDTEAFF. The CDR3 DNA sequence: TGTGCCAGCAGCCCGTCCGTGAGTGACACTGAAGCTTTCTTT. The rearrangement links TRBV5-4 to TRBJ1-1; no firm D call. CDR3 length equals 14 residues. V gave up 4 bases and J gave up 3 bases, with 13 bases separating them. Germline V gives CDR1 SGHNT, CDR2 YYREEE (reference sequence). Drawing the rest from reference TRBV5-4 and TRBJ1-1, the complete variable domain is ETGVTQSPTHLIKTRGQQVTLRCSSQSGHNTVSWYQQALGQGPQFIFQYYREEENGRGNFPPRFSGLQFPNYSSELNVNALELDDSALYLCASSPSVSDTEAFFGQGTRLTVV.